The rows below give T cell receptor beta chains drawn from one sample of a study of cytotoxic CD8 clonotypes in ibrutinib-treated CLL. The assay was immunoSEQ multiplex PCR, and TCRdb's table has in-frame clones only and misses some. Of some 140,000 clones in the sample, approximately 90% were seen once. The source material was PBMCs, sampled after 12 months of ibrutinib treatment. Every receptor here comes from a human donor with chronic lymphocytic leukemia. Both conserved end residues are trimmed from each CDR3. D genes are given only for firm matches. Clone size is shown for a subset of rows, as once, few, many or a class of expanded clone.

size	D	V	J	CDR3
.	TRBD1	TRBV7-9	TRBJ2-1	ASSSGDRGYNEQF
.	.	TRBV19	TRBJ2-4	ASSIAEAKNIQY
few	.	TRBV7-9	TRBJ2-7	ASSLALVAWEQY
.	TRBD2	TRBV27	TRBJ2-7	ASSEAGEIYEQY
.	.	TRBV6-4	TRBJ2-1	ASSDPLVWREPQGQF
.	TRBD2	TRBV6-5	TRBJ2-7	ASAGLATSYEQY
.	.	TRBV7-2	TRBJ1-2	ASSLSRDGYT
.	.	TRBV5-1	TRBJ1-1	ASSLAFLGWTEAF
.	.	TRBV30	TRBJ2-2	AWSPPPANTGELF
.	.	TRBV27	TRBJ2-1	ASSQYNEQF
.	.	TRBV6-5	TRBJ2-7	ASSQGPYEQY
once	TRBD2	TRBV19	TRBJ2-1	ASSIDRAGGPGEQF
.	.	TRBV7-6	TRBJ1-1	ASSLSTVTEAF
.	.	TRBV6-5	TRBJ1-4	ASSPPGAVKLF
.	TRBD2	TRBV7-3	TRBJ2-3	ASSLTGGRVGGTDTQY
.	.	TRBV4-2	TRBJ2-3	ASTRGGSTDTQY
.	.	TRBV6-1	TRBJ1-5	ASSATRQEHEPQH
.	.	TRBV6-5	TRBJ2-7	ASSYKGSYEQY
.	.	TRBV28	TRBJ1-4	ATHREKLF
.	.	TRBV2	TRBJ2-5	ASETGNGETQY
.	TRBD2	TRBV28	TRBJ2-1	ASSFSGSIIEQF
.	TRBD1	TRBV7-2	TRBJ1-2	ASSPRQGLGMSYGYT
.	TRBD1	TRBV5-4	TRBJ2-7	ASSPGTGDYEQY
.	.	TRBV28	TRBJ1-2	ASSLGDIGGYT
.	.	TRBV18	TRBJ2-5	ASSPGSPQETQY
.	.	TRBV5-4	TRBJ2-1	ASTARTRINNEQF
.	TRBD2	TRBV6-6	TRBJ2-7	ASSYSVTSSYEQY
.	TRBD2	TRBV7-2	TRBJ2-7	ASSSGTTSYEQY
.	.	TRBV7-6	TRBJ2-3	ASSLVYRDILSTDTQY
.	TRBD1	TRBV28	TRBJ1-2	ASSPRDRNGYT
.	.	TRBV7-7	TRBJ2-5	ASSFRQGQETQY
.	.	TRBV4-3	TRBJ2-5	ASSQDRRGSSEAVAQY
.	.	TRBV7-9	TRBJ1-3	ASSLGPGPGNTIY
.	.	TRBV29-1	TRBJ2-7	SVEDRGMGEQY
.	TRBD2	TRBV4-2	TRBJ2-3	ASSPGLAGVGDTQY
.	.	TRBV7-3	TRBJ2-5	ASSLEGQGTQY
.	TRBD1	TRBV6-1	TRBJ1-3	ASSAGQSSGNTIY
.	TRBD1	TRBV28	TRBJ1-1	AGPQGVRVMNTEAF
.	.	TRBV4-2	TRBJ1-2	ASSQEFGQGRGGYT
.	TRBD2	TRBV7-8	TRBJ2-1	ASSLVFAGGLSSNEQF
once	TRBD1	TRBV7-9	TRBJ1-4	ASSLSAFGTANEKLF